The 9 T cell receptor beta chains given below trace back to one sample, sequenced in a study of control samples from healthy donors and cancer patients (dated by TCRdb to the early 2020s). The method behind the library was the immunoSEQ multiplex PCR assay. TCRdb mirrors the immuneACCESS table, restricted to in-frame sequences. Some clones are absent from its copies; in checked studies, under half trace to an unresolved V gene, and the reason for the others is unknown. This sample is represented by 130,000 to 150,000 clones; roughly 94% of them were singletons. 14% of the sample lies in the top ten. Sequences were obtained from PBMCs. Receptors were obtained from a man in his 60s with colorectal cancer.

The chain has TRBV7-2 and TRBJ2-7, with 8 bases that match TRBD1. The V gene end was trimmed by 3 bases and the J gene end by 9 bases; junction bases not matched to a gene: 10. Germline V lookup: CDR1 SGHTA, CDR2 FQGNSA. The CDR3 runs to 14 residues. The CDR3 DNA is TGTGCCAGCAGCTTTAGGACCCCCACAGGGGGGCAGTACTTC. Amino acid sequence: CASSFRTPTGGQYF.

The J gene is TRBJ1-1, the V gene TRBV4-3, with D tentatively TRBD1 (6 bases). Germline loops: CDR1 LGHNA, CDR2 YSLEER. Between the trimmed V and J ends, which lost 4 bases and 1 base, there was a span of 10 bases. The CDR3 covers 14 residues. The DNA of the CDR3 is TGCGCCAGCAGCCCCTCGACAGGGAACACTGAAGCTTTCTTT. Its protein is CASSPSTGNTEAFF.

The chain couples TRBV3-1 (or the pseudogene TRBV3-2) to TRBJ1-1; 7 nucleotides match TRBD1. The germline V gene encodes CDR1 LGHDT and CDR2 YNNKEL (reference sequence). The CDR3 is 15 amino acids. V was clipped by 1 base and J by 4 bases; unmatched bases: 6. CDR3 DNA sequence: TGTGCCAGCAGCCAAGTGGGCCAGGGGGGCACTGAAGCTTTCTTT. Amino acids: CASSQVGQGGTEAFF.

This clone was found once. The chain has TRBV4-2 and TRBJ2-3; possibly TRBD1 for D (5 bases). Trimming removed 1 base from V and 10 bases from J, with 15 bases in between. Per germline, CDR1 LGHNA and CDR2 YNFKEQ. The CDR3 totals 14 residues. CDR3 in DNA: TGTGCCAGCAGCCAAGGATCTGTGACAGAACCGCAGTATTTT. Translated, it gives CASSQGSVTEPQYF.

This clone was recorded only once. The chain has TRBV19 and TRBJ2-7; 10 bases line up with TRBD1. The CDR3 contains 17 residues. V shed 0 bases and J 3 bases; nucleotides not matched to a gene: 8. Germline V gene data show CDR1 as LNHDA and CDR2 as SQIVND (reference sequence). The CDR3 DNA follows: TGTGCCAGTAGTATAGATGGGACAGGGGTTAAGAACTACGAGCAGTACTTC. Its translation: CASSIDGTGVKNYEQYF.

This clone has a single count. The gene calls are TRBV5-1 and TRBJ1-2; unclear D gene. CDR1 SGHRS and CDR2 YFSETQ come from the germline V gene. The CDR3 covers 15 residues. V lost 0 bases to trimming and J lost 0 bases, with 9 bases between them. The CDR3 region has the DNA TGCGCCAGCAGCTTGGGAGGGAATGCTAACTATGGCTACACCTTC. Translating it yields CASSLGGNANYGYTF.

The genes are TRBV29-1 and TRBJ2-7; D is tentatively TRBD1 or TRBD2 (6 bases each). The germline V gene has CDR1 SQVTM and CDR2 ANQGSEA. Trimming left V 8 bases short and J 3 bases short, with 14 bases between. The CDR3 loop spans 12 amino acids. CDR3: CSFRGQNYEQYF. CDR3 DNA sequence: TGCAGCTTTCGGGGGCAGAACTACGAGCAGTACTTC.

V is TRBV24-1 and J is TRBJ2-3; 7 bases are a match to TRBD1. The CDR3 loop spans 13 amino acids. V lost 7 bases to trimming and J lost 2 bases; unmatched junction nucleotides: 2. Germline V gives CDR1 KGHDR, CDR2 SFDVKD. CDR3 nucleotides: TGTGCCACCAGCGGGACAGTCACAGATACGCAGTATTTT. Translating it yields CATSGTVTDTQYF.

Here the CDR3 DNA reads TGTGCCAGCAGTTACCTCAACTGTGGGGACACTGAAGCTTTCTTT. Translated, it gives CASSYLNCGDTEAFF. The gene calls are TRBV21-1 and TRBJ1-1. TRBV21-1 is noted as a pseudogene. The CDR3 is 15 amino acids.